This TCR beta chain was captured in a study of blood T cell repertoires in COVID-19. The table came from immunoSEQ multiplex PCR; TCRdb's copy has only in-frame clones and leaves some out. The sample carries roughly 180,000 clones, 80% to 85% recorded once. Germline CDR1 reads LGHNA; CDR2 reads YNFKEQ. The junction had 6 bases not matched to a gene; V was cut back by 2 bases and J by 4 bases. The CDR3 is 16 residues long. Source material: peripheral blood. The chain employs TRBV4-2 and TRBJ1-3; 9 bases match TRBD1. The sequence was collected from a woman in her 30s with acute or convalescent COVID-19. CDR3 DNA sequence: TGTGCCAGCAGCCAACAGGGACAGGGAGCCGGAAACACCATATATTTT. This translates into CASSQQGQGAGNTIYF.